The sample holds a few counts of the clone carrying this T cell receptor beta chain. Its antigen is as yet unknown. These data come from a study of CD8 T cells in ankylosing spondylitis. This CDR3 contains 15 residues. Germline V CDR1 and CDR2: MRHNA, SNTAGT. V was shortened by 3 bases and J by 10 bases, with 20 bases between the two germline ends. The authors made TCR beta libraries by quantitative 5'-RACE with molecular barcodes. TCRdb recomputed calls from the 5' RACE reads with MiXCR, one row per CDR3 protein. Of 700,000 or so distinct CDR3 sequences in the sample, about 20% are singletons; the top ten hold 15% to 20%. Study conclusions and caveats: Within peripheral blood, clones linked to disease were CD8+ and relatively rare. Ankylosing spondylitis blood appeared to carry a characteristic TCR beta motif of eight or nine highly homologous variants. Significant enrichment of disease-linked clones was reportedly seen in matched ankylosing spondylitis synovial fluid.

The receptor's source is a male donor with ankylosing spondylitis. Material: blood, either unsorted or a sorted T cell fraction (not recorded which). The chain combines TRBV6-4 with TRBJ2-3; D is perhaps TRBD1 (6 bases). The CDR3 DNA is TGTGCCAGCAGTGATTCAGAAAGGACAGTTGGGGCGCAGTATTTT. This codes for CASSDSERTVGAQYF.